This TCR beta chain was profiled in a study of cytotoxic CD8 clonotypes in ibrutinib-treated CLL. Across the whole study: Among patients, some 24 responded partially and 2 completely; around 14 then stayed remitted and around 12 progressed after median around 70 months. Investigators collected response samples after a median roughly 13 months of treatment, range 6 to 36.

TCR beta libraries used about 2 micrograms of genomic DNA from cryopreserved PBMCs. The sample holds a few counts of this clone. Its cognate antigen is unknown. TCRdb's copy holds only in-frame clones and misses some; the assay was immunoSEQ multiplex PCR. The sample lists roughly 250,000 clones; 60% to 75% were seen once. General study points: Increased clonality at ibrutinib response gave way to a return toward baseline at progression.

CDR3 length equals 12 residues. Looked up from germline, CDR1 is MNHNY and CDR2 is SVGAGI (reference sequence). V was pared by 7 bases and J by 13 bases, with 9 bases of the junction left unmatched. The sequence derives from a human donor with chronic lymphocytic leukemia. The specimen comprised PBMCs, sampled after 24 months of ibrutinib treatment. The chain combines TRBV6-6 with TRBJ1-4, with 7 bases identical to TRBD1. Here the CDR3 DNA reads TGTGCCAGCACCACGACAGGGAGCGGACTGTTTTTT. Its translation is CASTTTGSGLFF.